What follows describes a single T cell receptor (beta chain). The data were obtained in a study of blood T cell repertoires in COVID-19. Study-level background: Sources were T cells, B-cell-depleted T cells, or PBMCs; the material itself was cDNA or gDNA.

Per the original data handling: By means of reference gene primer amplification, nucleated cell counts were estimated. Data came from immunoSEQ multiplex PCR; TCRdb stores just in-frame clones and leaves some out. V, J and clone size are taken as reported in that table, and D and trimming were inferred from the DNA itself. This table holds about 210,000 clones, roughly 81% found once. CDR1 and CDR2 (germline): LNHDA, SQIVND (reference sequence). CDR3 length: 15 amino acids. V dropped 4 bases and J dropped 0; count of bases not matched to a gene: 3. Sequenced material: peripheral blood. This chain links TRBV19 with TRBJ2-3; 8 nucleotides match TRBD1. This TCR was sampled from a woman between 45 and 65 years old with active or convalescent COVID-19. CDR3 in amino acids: CASSTRTGSTDTQYF. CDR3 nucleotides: TGTGCCAGTAGTACAAGGACAGGGAGCACAGATACGCAGTATTTT.